This passage covers 28 T cell receptor beta chains from one sample sequenced in a study of blood T cells in healthy people across ages. A second PCR, run for roughly 6 to 11 cycles, used a sample-barcoded 5' primer plus a J-beta primer mix. TCRdb re-derived calls from the 5' RACE reads in MiXCR, one entry per CDR3 protein. The data hold 600,000 to 800,000 distinct CDR3 sequences, with 21% observed a single time. The sample comprised blood. These TCRs come from a man in his sixties or seventies in good health.

A remark on this clonotype: At one boundary the junction diverges from the germline segment, which might be a read error. The V call is TRBV6-5, the J call TRBJ2-7; TRBD2 agrees at 8 bases. Germline CDR1 is MNHEY and CDR2 is SVGAGI. CDR3 length: 13 amino acids. The CDR3 DNA reads as TGTGCCAGCAGCCGGCGGGGGGCCTACGAGCAGCACTTC. As protein: CASSRRGAYEQHF.

In its sample, this clonotype was seen a few times. The chain combines TRBV20-1 with TRBJ1-5; D gene uncertain. V lost 6 bases to trimming and J lost 7 bases, with 13 bases between them. The CDR3 is 12 amino acids. Germline lookup yields CDR1 DFQATT and CDR2 SNEGSKA (reference sequence). The DNA for the CDR3 is TGCAGTGCCGCGCAGGTCGGGCAGCCCCAGCATTTT. This translates into CSAAQVGQPQHF.

The J gene is TRBJ2-5, the V gene TRBV7-9, with TRBD1 matching 7 bases. The J segment lost 4 bases and the V segment lost 1 base, leaving 9 bases of the junction unmatched. The V gene's germline CDR1 is SEHNR and CDR2 FQNEAQ (reference sequence). This CDR3 spans 16 amino acids. CDR3: CASSLESTGAAETQYF. The CDR3 DNA is TGTGCCAGCAGCTTAGAGAGCACAGGGGCTGCAGAGACCCAGTACTTC. The variable domain in full, completed from reference TRBV7-9 and TRBJ2-5, reads DTGVSQNPRHKITKRGQNVTFRCDPISEHNRLYWYRQTLGQGPEFLTYFQNEAQLEKSRLLSDRFSAERPKGSFSTLEIQRTEQGDSAMYLCASSLESTGAAETQYFGPGTRLLVL.

This clonotype was observed at least ten times. This chain uses TRBV28 with TRBJ2-3; 11 bases line up with TRBD1. From germline, CDR1 is MDHEN and CDR2 SYDVKM. The CDR3 is 13 residues long. CDR3 nucleotides: TGTGCGACCGGGGACAGGGGGGCAGATACGCAGTATTTT. Encoded protein: CATGDRGADTQYF.

The V call is TRBV12-3 or TRBV12-4, the J call TRBJ2-7, with TRBD1 as a possible D gene (5 bases). The DNA end is a closer match to TRBJ1-2, so the J assignment may be wrong. There are 13 residues in the CDR3. CDR3 amino acids: CASSNDRSYGYTF. CDR3 bases: TGTGCCAGCAGCAATGACAGATCCTATGGCTACACCTTC.

This chain uses TRBV9 with TRBJ2-3, with D unresolved. The CDR3 is 14 residues long. V was shortened by 0 bases and J by 1 base, with 6 bases between the two germline ends. In germline, CDR1 is SGDLS, CDR2 YYNGEE. The CDR3, as DNA: TGTGCCAGCAGCGTAGGGGCCCGCACAGATACGCAGTATTTT. Translated: CASSVGARTDTQYF.

J is TRBJ2-4 and V is TRBV7-2, with 8 nucleotides matching TRBD1. V shed 1 base and J 7 bases; nucleotides not matched to a gene: 6. Germline CDR1 SGHTA, CDR2 FQGNSA. The CDR3 extends over 15 amino acids. CDR3 DNA sequence: TGTGCCAGCAGCTTAGGACAGGGGAAGGGGAACATTCAGTACTTC. It yields the protein CASSLGQGKGNIQYF.

This clonotype was picked up many times. The chain combines TRBV27 with TRBJ2-7; possible D gene TRBD1, 5 bases. CDR3 length equals 15 residues. Looked up from germline, CDR1 is MNHEY and CDR2 is SMNVEV (reference sequence). With 0 bases removed from V and 3 bases from J, the gap between germline ends came to 12 bases. Here the CDR3 reads CASSLSGQGNYEQYF. In DNA, the CDR3 is TGTGCCAGCAGTTTATCGGGCCAGGGAAACTACGAGCAGTACTTC.

V usage is TRBV7-9 and J usage is TRBJ2-5; either TRBD1 or TRBD2 may supply D (6 bases each). Judging by the DNA end, TRBJ2-1 fits better; the J call may be wrong. The V gene's germline CDR1 is SEHNR and CDR2 FQNEAQ (reference sequence). This CDR3 is built from 13 residues. The CDR3 reads CASRGGPLDEQFF. The CDR3 DNA reads as TGTGCCAGCAGGGGGGGCCCGCTGGATGAGCAGTTCTTC.

This clonotype has only a few counts. The genes are TRBV24-1 and TRBJ2-3; D tentatively reads TRBD1 or TRBD2 (5 bases each). CDR3 length: 16 residues. With 3 bases removed from V and 0 bases from J, the gap between germline ends came to 12 bases. Germline CDR1 and CDR2: KGHDR and SFDVKD. CDR3 protein: CATSDPGRISTDTQYF. The CDR3 nucleotides are TGTGCCACCAGTGATCCGGGACGGATAAGCACAGATACGCAGTATTTT.

This chain uses TRBV12-3 or TRBV12-4 with TRBJ1-5, with no clear D. V was shortened by 5 bases and J by 3 bases, with 14 bases between the two germline ends. CDR3 length: 15 amino acids. The CDR3 DNA reads as TGTGCCAGCAGTGTCGGACGGGGAGTCAATCAGCCCCAGCATTTT. This gives the protein CASSVGRGVNQPQHF.

V usage is TRBV20-1 and J usage is TRBJ2-3, with TRBD1 matching over 8 bases. After removal of 6 bases from V and 4 bases from J, the junction contained 6 bases not matched to a gene. Germline CDR1 DFQATT, CDR2 SNEGSKA (reference sequence). The CDR3 consists of 13 residues. CDR3 sequence: CSAGQGSSDTQYF. The CDR3 region has the DNA TGCAGTGCCGGACAGGGATCGTCAGATACGCAGTATTTT.

This clonotype was counted ten times or more. The chain couples TRBV2 to TRBJ2-3; 10 bases align to TRBD2. Per germline, CDR1 SNHLY and CDR2 FYNNEI. J was trimmed by 3 bases and V by 5 bases; bases with no gene match: 8. The CDR3 loop spans 16 amino acids. The CDR3 protein is CASSNRLAGVTDTQYF. DNA of the CDR3: TGTGCCAGCAGTAACAGGCTAGCGGGAGTTACAGATACGCAGTATTTT.

The chain recombines TRBV18 with TRBJ2-5; D perhaps matches TRBD2 (6 bases). CDR3 length: 16 residues. V gave up 4 bases and J gave up 2 bases, with 17 bases separating them. Looked up from germline, CDR1 is KGHSH and CDR2 is LQKENI. CDR3 bases: TGTGCCAGCTCACTACAGAGGACTATTATACAAGAGACCCAGTACTTC. Encoded protein: CASSLQRTIIQETQYF.

This clonotype was observed a few times. The chain couples TRBV20-1 to TRBJ1-6; D is uncertain. This CDR3 is built from 11 residues. Germline-derived CDR1 and CDR2 are DFQATT and SNEGSKA (reference sequence). The ends were cut back, 5 bases at V and 15 bases at J, with 14 bases in the middle. CDR3 DNA: TGCAGTGCTCTACCTAGGGCGGGCCTCCACTTT. This sequence encodes CSALPRAGLHF.

In this sample, this clonotype turned up a few times. The chain couples TRBV29-1 to TRBJ1-5; perhaps TRBD1 as D (6 bases). Germline-derived CDR1 and CDR2 are SQVTM and ANQGSEA. The V end lost 4 bases, the J end lost 4 bases, and 11 bases lay between the germline ends. This CDR3 is 13 amino acids long. The CDR3, as DNA: TGCAGCGTTGGGGGAGGGGGTAATCAGCCCCAGCATTTT. It translates to CSVGGGGNQPQHF.

This clonotype was seen only once. V gene TRBV5-1 combines with J gene TRBJ1-1, with 7 bases identical to TRBD1. Germline V gives CDR1 SGHRS, CDR2 YFSETQ. CDR3 size: 15 residues. The V and J ends lost 0 bases and 5 bases, in that order; junction bases with no gene match: 7. CDR3 in amino acids: CASSLDGRGLTEAFF. Here the CDR3 DNA reads TGCGCCAGCAGCTTGGACGGCAGGGGGTTAACTGAAGCTTTCTTT.

V is TRBV20-1 and J is TRBJ2-3; 8 bases align to TRBD1. The CDR3 covers 14 residues. CDR1 and CDR2 from the germline V gene are DFQATT and SNEGSKA (reference sequence). V lost 6 bases to trimming and J lost 4 bases; unmatched junction nucleotides: 9. The CDR3 reads CSAPDRDRADTQYF. CDR3 nucleotide sequence: TGCAGTGCCCCGGACAGGGACAGAGCAGATACGCAGTATTTT.

This clonotype has just a few counts. This chain joins TRBV7-8 and TRBJ1-1, with D possibly being TRBD1 (6 bases). This CDR3 contains 14 residues. Germline CDR1 reads SGHVS; CDR2 reads FQNEAQ. Trimming shortened V by 0 bases and J by 6 bases, and 11 bases separated the two germline ends. CDR3: CASSLAGGPSEAFF. CDR3 nucleotide sequence: TGTGCCAGCAGCTTAGCGGGGGGGCCCTCTGAAGCTTTCTTT.

A few counts support this clonotype. The V gene is TRBV5-1, the J gene TRBJ2-7; 9 bases are shared with TRBD2. The trim removed 4 bases at V and 2 bases at J, leaving 4 bases unmatched. CDR1 is SGHRS, CDR2 YFSETQ, per germline. The CDR3 has 14 residues. CDR3 amino acids: CASSAGTSPYEQYF. CDR3 DNA sequence: TGCGCCAGCAGCGCCGGGACTAGCCCCTACGAGCAGTACTTC.

The V gene is TRBV7-8, the J gene TRBJ2-5; 9 bases line up with TRBD1. The DNA end lines up better with TRBJ2-1; the J call may be wrong. Germline CDR1 and CDR2: SGHVS and FQNEAQ. This CDR3 region has 16 residues. The CDR3 DNA reads TGTGCCAGCAGCTTAGGAGGGGGACAGGGTTACAATGAGCAGTTCTTC. This codes for CASSLGGGQGYNEQFF.

The chain recombines TRBV2 with TRBJ2-1; 8 nucleotides match TRBD2. The V gene's germline CDR1 is SNHLY and CDR2 FYNNEI. V lost 7 bases and J lost 0; bases outside the gene matches: 11. CDR3 size: 17 residues. The CDR3 coding sequence is TGTGCCAGCACCCTCGTGAGCGGGGGAAGCTCCTACAATGAGCAGTTCTTC. It is translated as CASTLVSGGSSYNEQFF. The full variable domain, its missing parts supplied by reference TRBV2 and TRBJ2-1, is EPEVTQTPSHQVTQMGQEVILRCVPISNHLYFYWYRQILGQKVEFLVSFYNNEISEKSEIFDDQFSVERPDGSNFTLKIRSTKLEDSAMYFCASTLVSGGSSYNEQFFGPGTRLTVL.

This clonotype has ten or more counts. This chain links TRBV12-3 or TRBV12-4 with TRBJ1-2; D unclear. Deletions cut 3 bases from V and 5 bases from J, with 7 bases between. The CDR3 runs to 12 residues. CDR3 loop: CASSFAGYGYTF. In DNA form, the CDR3 reads TGTGCCAGCAGTTTTGCCGGATATGGCTACACCTTC.

The chain is built from TRBV6-5 and TRBJ2-1; 9 bases align to TRBD2. CDR1 is MNHEY, CDR2 SVGAGI, per germline. The CDR3 loop spans 14 amino acids. Germline trimming cut 6 bases from V and 10 bases from J; bases unmatched to any gene: 10. CDR3 loop: CASSYGTSKAEQFF. CDR3 coding DNA: TGTGCCAGCAGCTACGGGACTAGCAAGGCAGAGCAGTTCTTC.

This clonotype was counted at least ten times. The chain joins TRBV2 to TRBJ2-6, with D possibly matching TRBD1 (6 bases). Trimming took off 2 bases at V and 0 bases at J, with 8 bases between the two ends. This CDR3 contains 16 residues. CDR1 and CDR2 from the germline V gene are SNHLY and FYNNEI. The CDR3 DNA sequence: TGTGCCAGCAGTGAAACAGGGAACTCTGGGGCCAACGTCCTGACTTTC. It translates to CASSETGNSGANVLTF. Variable domain in full (rest from reference TRBV2 and TRBJ2-6): EPEVTQTPSHQVTQMGQEVILRCVPISNHLYFYWYRQILGQKVEFLVSFYNNEISEKSEIFDDQFSVERPDGSNFTLKIRSTKLEDSAMYFCASSETGNSGANVLTFGAGSRLTVL.

V gene TRBV18 combines with J gene TRBJ2-5; D tentatively reads TRBD1 or TRBD2 (6 bases each). CDR3 length: 14 amino acids. Germline V gene sequence: CDR1 KGHSH, CDR2 LQKENI. V lost 3 bases to trimming and J lost 2 bases, with 10 bases between them. The CDR3 here is CASSPWRGQETQYF. DNA for the CDR3: TGTGCCAGCTCACCCTGGAGGGGGCAAGAGACCCAGTACTTC.

The genes are TRBV3-1 and TRBJ2-6; perhaps TRBD2 as D (6 bases). The length of the CDR3 is 15 residues. V lost 7 bases to trimming and J lost 3 bases, with 13 bases between them. The V gene's germline CDR1 is LGHDT and CDR2 YNNKEL (reference sequence). CDR3: CASNTRGGGANVLTF. The CDR3 DNA reads TGTGCCAGCAATACGAGGGGAGGTGGGGCCAACGTCCTGACTTTC. The full variable domain, with the rest looked up from reference TRBV3-1 and TRBJ2-6, is DTAVSQTPKYLVTQMGNDKSIKCEQNLGHDTMYWYKQDSKKFLKIMFSYNNKELIINETVPNRFSPKSPDKAHLNLHINSLELGDSAVYFCASNTRGGGANVLTFGAGSRLTVL.

This clonotype appeared a few times. The V gene is TRBV5-1, the J gene TRBJ1-6; 8 bases fit TRBD1. The CDR3 runs to 13 residues. Germline CDR1 and CDR2: SGHRS and YFSETQ. Germline trimming cut 3 bases from V and 11 bases from J; bases unmatched to any gene: 4. CDR3 amino acids: CASSSTGDTPLHF. As DNA, the CDR3 is TGCGCCAGCAGCTCGACAGGGGATACACCCCTCCACTTT.